A single sample gave rise to the 11 T cell receptor beta chains below, sequenced in a study of radiotherapy plus CTLA-4 blockade in lung cancer (dated by TCRdb to 2016 to 2019). Library preparation employed the immunoSEQ multiplex PCR assay. TCRdb provides this immuneACCESS table in a form limited to in-frame rearrangements. Some clones are lacking; in checked studies, under half of them reflect an unresolved V gene, and why the rest are absent is not known. The sample table contains 120,000 or so clones; only one count was recorded for around 75% of them. Jointly, the top ten make up roughly 5.3% of the sample. The material was peripheral blood, obtained from a patient treated with radiotherapy plus ipilimumab. These TCRs come from a human donor with non-small cell lung cancer who had a partial response to radiotherapy plus ipilimumab.

Here the CDR3 DNA reads TGCAGCGTTGAAAGGGTCGGGTCAGGAGGGATCTATGGCTACACCTTC. Encoded protein: CSVERVGSGGIYGYTF. The rearrangement uses TRBV29-1 and TRBJ1-2, with no clear D. The CDR3 has 16 amino acids. The V end lost 2 bases, the J end lost 4 bases, and 20 bases lay between the germline ends. CDR1 and CDR2 (germline): SQVTM, ANQGSEA.

To note about this clone: Other DNA sequences in the sample encode the same CDR3. The rearrangement uses TRBV5-1 and TRBJ2-3, with D uncertain. The CDR3 runs 15 residues. Germline V CDR1 and CDR2: SGHRS, YFSETQ. Between the trimmed V and J ends, which lost 3 bases and 2 bases, there was a span of 13 bases. In DNA, the CDR3 is TGCGCCAGCAGCTCTTCTGGTACTCCCACAGATACGCAGTATTTT. Its translation: CASSSSGTPTDTQYF.

About this clone: The sample has other DNA sequences that encode this CDR3 too. J is TRBJ1-1 and V is TRBV28, with D uncertain. Germline values: CDR1 MDHEN, CDR2 SYDVKM. V was cut by 3 bases and J by 2 bases, with 4 bases left in between. The CDR3 runs 12 residues. The CDR3 DNA reads TGTGCCAGCAGTTTTCGTAACACTGAAGCTTTCTTT. Residues: CASSFRNTEAFF.

This clone has just a few counts. This CDR3 is CASSTSGRETGELFF. The CDR3 DNA reads as TGCGCCAGCAGCACTAGCGGGAGGGAGACCGGGGAGCTGTTTTTT. The chain recombines TRBV5-1 with TRBJ2-2; 13 nucleotides align to TRBD2. Trimming removed 4 bases from V and 5 bases from J; junction bases left unmatched: 2. CDR3 length: 15 residues. Germline V gives CDR1 SGHRS, CDR2 YFSETQ.

This clone has more than one count but fewer than ten. V and J are TRBV18 and TRBJ1-5; 7 nucleotides align to TRBD1. Germline lookup yields CDR1 KGHSH and CDR2 LQKENI. With V trimmed by 3 bases and J by 6 bases, 2 bases remained unmatched. This CDR3 has 13 amino acids. The CDR3 here is CASSPDRAQPQHF. The DNA for the CDR3 is TGTGCCAGCTCACCCGACAGGGCTCAGCCCCAGCATTTT. Drawing the rest from reference TRBV18 and TRBJ1-5, the complete variable domain is NAGVMQNPRHLVRRRGQEARLRCSPMKGHSHVYWYRQLPEEGLKFMVYLQKENIIDESGMPKERFSAEFPKEGPSILRIQQVVRGDSAAYFCASSPDRAQPQHFGDGTRLSIL.

This clone was recorded a few times. This rearrangement joins TRBV9 to TRBJ2-7; 7 bases agree with TRBD2. Germline-derived CDR1 and CDR2 are SGDLS and YYNGEE. CDR3 length: 14 residues. Losses at the gene ends were 4 bases for V and 3 bases for J; bases not matched to a gene: 7. The CDR3 sequence is CASSPGGGSYEQYV. CDR3 in DNA: TGTGCCAGCAGCCCTGGGGGGGGGAGCTACGAGCAGTACGTC.

The chain couples TRBV4-2 to TRBJ1-4; D is perhaps TRBD1 (6 bases). Trimming took 1 base from V and 6 from J, leaving 12 bases between them. The germline gives CDR1 LGHNA, CDR2 YNFKEQ. This CDR3 region has 15 residues. DNA of the CDR3: TGTGCCAGCAGCCAAGGTTCACAGGGAGATGAAAAACTGTTTTTT. It translates to CASSQGSQGDEKLFF.

This chain joins TRBV5-1 and TRBJ2-1; TRBD1 matches at 7 bases. This CDR3 has 15 residues. Trimming took 3 bases from V and 3 from J; bases not matched to a gene: 6. The germline V gene encodes CDR1 SGHRS and CDR2 YFSETQ. The CDR3 DNA is TGCGCCAGCAGCTATGACAGGGTAGGCTACAATGAGCAGTTCTTC. It specifies CASSYDRVGYNEQFF.

The chain is built from TRBV7-8 and TRBJ2-3; possible D gene TRBD2, 5 bases. With 1 base removed from V and 4 bases from J, the gap between germline ends came to 18 bases. The CDR3 is made up of 17 amino acids. Germline V gene data show CDR1 as SGHVS and CDR2 as FQNEAQ. Written as DNA, the CDR3 is TGTGCCAGCAGCTTAGTCCGGGGTTTTGCTAGCCCAGATACGCAGTATTTT. As protein: CASSLVRGFASPDTQYF.

This clone has only a few counts. V gene TRBV18 combines with J gene TRBJ1-3, with D tentatively TRBD1 (6 bases). The CDR3 spans 15 residues. V was cut by 3 bases and J by 0 bases, with 9 bases left in between. Germline assignment: CDR1 KGHSH and CDR2 LQKENI. This CDR3 reads CASSPGTNSGNTIYF. The CDR3 coding sequence is TGTGCCAGCTCACCTGGGACAAACTCTGGAAACACCATATATTTT.

This clone was counted once. The chain is built from TRBV6-1 and TRBJ1-4; 8 bases line up with TRBD1. The CDR3 loop spans 14 amino acids. Germline assignment: CDR1 MNHNS and CDR2 SASEGT. The J segment lost 7 bases and the V segment lost 7 bases, leaving 8 bases of the junction unmatched. The CDR3 DNA reads TGTGCCAGCATGCGACAGGGGCGGAGTGAAAAACTGTTTTTT. Translating gives CASMRQGRSEKLFF.